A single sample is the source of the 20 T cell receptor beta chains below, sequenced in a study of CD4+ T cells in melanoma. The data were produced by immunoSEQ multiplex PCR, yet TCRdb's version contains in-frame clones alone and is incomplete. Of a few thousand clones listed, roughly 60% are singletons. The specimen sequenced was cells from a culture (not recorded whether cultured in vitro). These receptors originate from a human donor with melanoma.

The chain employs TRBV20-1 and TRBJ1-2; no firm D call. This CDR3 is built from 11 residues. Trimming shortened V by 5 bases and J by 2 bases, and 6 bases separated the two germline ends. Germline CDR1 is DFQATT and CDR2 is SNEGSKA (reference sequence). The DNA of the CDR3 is TGCAGTGCTGATCTAAACTATGGCTACACCTTC. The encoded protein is CSADLNYGYTF.

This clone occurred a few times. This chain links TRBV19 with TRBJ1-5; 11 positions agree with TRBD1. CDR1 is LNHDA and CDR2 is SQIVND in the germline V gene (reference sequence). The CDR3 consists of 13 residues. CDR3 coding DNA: TGTGCGACGGGACAGGGGGTTCGACAGCCCCAGCATTTT. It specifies CATGQGVRQPQHF.

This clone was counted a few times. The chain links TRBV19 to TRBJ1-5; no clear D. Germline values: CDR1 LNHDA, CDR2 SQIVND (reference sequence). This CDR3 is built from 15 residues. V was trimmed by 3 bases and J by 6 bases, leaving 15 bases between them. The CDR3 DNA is TGTGCCAGTAGTATTGGGTCCACGGGGAGTCAGCCCCAGCATTTT. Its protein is CASSIGSTGSQPQHF.

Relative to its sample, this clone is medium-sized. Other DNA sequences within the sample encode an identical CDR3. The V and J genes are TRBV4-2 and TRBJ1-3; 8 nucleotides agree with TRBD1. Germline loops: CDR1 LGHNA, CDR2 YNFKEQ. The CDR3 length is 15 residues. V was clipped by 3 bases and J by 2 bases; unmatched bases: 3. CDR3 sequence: CASSQEDRAGNTIYF. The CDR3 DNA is TGTGCCAGCAGCCAGGAGGACAGGGCTGGAAACACCATATATTTT.

Here the CDR3 reads CASRFPEGRNTEAFF. In nucleotides, the CDR3 is TGTGCCAGTAGATTCCCTGAAGGACGTAACACTGAAGCTTTCTTT. V and J are TRBV19 and TRBJ1-1; D ambiguous. CDR3 size: 15 residues. From germline, CDR1 is LNHDA and CDR2 SQIVND (reference sequence). The V end was cut by 6 bases, the J end by 2 bases, with 16 bases between. Using reference TRBV19 and TRBJ1-1 for the parts outside the CDR3, the full variable domain is DGGITQSPKYLFRKEGQNVTLSCEQNLNHDAMYWYRQDPGQGLRLIYYSQIVNDFQKGDIAEGYSVSREKKESFPLTVTSAQKNPTAFYLCASRFPEGRNTEAFFGQGTRLTVV.

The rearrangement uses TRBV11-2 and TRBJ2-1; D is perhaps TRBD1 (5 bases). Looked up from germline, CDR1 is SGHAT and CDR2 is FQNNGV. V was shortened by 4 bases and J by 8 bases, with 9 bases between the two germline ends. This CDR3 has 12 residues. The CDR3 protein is CASSSGLDEQFF. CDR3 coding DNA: TGTGCCAGCAGCTCAGGGTTAGATGAGCAGTTCTTC.

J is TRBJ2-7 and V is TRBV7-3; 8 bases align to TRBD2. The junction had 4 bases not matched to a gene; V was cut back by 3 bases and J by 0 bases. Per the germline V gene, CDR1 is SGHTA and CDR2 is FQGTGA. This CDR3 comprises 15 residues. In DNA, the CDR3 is TGTGCCAGCAGCTTGGGACTAGGGAGCTCCTACGAGCAGTACTTC. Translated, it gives CASSLGLGSSYEQYF.

The CDR3 sequence: CAWSVSYGTANTGELFF. CDR3 DNA: TGTGCCTGGAGTGTATCTTACGGGACGGCCAACACCGGGGAGCTGTTTTTT. This rearrangement joins TRBV30 to TRBJ2-2; D is tentatively TRBD1 or TRBD2 (5 bases each). The length of the CDR3 is 17 residues. Germline lookup yields CDR1 GTSNPN and CDR2 SVGIG (reference sequence). V was trimmed by 0 bases and J by 2 bases, leaving 16 bases between them.

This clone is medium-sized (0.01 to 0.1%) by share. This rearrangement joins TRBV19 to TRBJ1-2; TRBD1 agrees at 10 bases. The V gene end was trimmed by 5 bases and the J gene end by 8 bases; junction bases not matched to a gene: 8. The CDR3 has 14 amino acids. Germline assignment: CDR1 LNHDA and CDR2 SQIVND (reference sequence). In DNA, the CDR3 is TGTGCCAGTAGTTCGGACAGGGGGTTAGGAGGCTACACCTTC. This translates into CASSSDRGLGGYTF.

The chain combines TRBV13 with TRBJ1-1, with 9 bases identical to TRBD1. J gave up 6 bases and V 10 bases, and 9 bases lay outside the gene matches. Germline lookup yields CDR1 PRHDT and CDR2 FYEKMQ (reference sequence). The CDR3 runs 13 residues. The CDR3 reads CATRDRVRSEAFF. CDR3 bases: TGTGCCACCCGGGACAGGGTTAGATCTGAAGCTTTCTTT.

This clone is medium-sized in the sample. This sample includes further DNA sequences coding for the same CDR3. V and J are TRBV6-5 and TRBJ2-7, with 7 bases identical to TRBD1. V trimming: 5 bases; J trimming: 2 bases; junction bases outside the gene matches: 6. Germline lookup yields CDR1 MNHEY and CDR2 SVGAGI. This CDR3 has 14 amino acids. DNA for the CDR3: TGTGCCAGCAGTCTAGGACAGGCTGCCTACGAGCAGTACTTC. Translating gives CASSLGQAAYEQYF.

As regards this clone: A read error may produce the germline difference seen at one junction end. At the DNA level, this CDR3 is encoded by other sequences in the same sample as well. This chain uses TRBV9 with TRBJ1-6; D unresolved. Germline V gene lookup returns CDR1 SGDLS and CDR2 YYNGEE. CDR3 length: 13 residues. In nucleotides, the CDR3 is TGTGCTAGCAGCGTAGATTCGGGGACACCCCTCCACTTT. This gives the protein CASSVDSGTPLHF.

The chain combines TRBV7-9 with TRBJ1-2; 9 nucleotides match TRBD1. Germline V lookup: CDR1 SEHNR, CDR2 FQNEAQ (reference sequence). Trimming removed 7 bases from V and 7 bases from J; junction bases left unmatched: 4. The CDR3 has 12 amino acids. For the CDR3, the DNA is TGTGCCAGCAACACAGGGGGCGGTGGCTACACCTTC. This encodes CASNTGGGGYTF. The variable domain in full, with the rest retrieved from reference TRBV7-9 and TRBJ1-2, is DTGVSQNPRHKITKRGQNVTFRCDPISEHNRLYWYRQTLGQGPEFLTYFQNEAQLEKSRLLSDRFSAERPKGSFSTLEIQRTEQGDSAMYLCASNTGGGGYTFGSGTRLTVV.

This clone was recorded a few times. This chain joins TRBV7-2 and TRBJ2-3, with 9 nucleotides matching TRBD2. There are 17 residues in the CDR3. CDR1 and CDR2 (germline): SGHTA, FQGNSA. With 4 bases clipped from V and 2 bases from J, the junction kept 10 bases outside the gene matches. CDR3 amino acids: CASSSDLLAGVTDTQYF. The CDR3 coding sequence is TGTGCCAGCAGCTCCGACCTTTTAGCGGGGGTCACAGATACGCAGTATTTT.

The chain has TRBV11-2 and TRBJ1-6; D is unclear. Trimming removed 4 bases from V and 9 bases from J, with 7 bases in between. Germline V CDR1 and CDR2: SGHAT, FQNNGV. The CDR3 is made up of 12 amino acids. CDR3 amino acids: CASSSTLSPLHF. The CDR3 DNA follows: TGTGCCAGCAGCTCGACCCTTTCACCCCTCCACTTT.

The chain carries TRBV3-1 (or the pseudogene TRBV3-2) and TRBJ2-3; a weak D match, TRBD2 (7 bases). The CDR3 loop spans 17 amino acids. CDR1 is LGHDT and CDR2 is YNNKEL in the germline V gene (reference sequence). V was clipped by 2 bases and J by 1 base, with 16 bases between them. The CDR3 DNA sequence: TGTGCCAGCAGCCAAAGACTGGGGGGGGCGGGCACAGATACGCAGTATTTT. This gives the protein CASSQRLGGAGTDTQYF.

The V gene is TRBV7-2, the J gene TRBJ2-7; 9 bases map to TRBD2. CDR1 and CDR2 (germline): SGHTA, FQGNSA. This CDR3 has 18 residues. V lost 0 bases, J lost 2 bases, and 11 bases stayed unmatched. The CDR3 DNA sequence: TGTGCCAGCAGCTTAGCGCCCTCCCCAGCGGGGGGAGCCTACGAGCAGTACTTC. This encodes CASSLAPSPAGGAYEQYF.

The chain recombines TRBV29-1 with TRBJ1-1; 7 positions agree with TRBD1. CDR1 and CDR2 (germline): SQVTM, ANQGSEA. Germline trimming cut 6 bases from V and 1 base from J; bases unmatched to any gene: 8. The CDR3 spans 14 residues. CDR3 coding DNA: TGCAGCGTCGCAACCGGGACAGCGAACACTGAAGCTTTCTTT. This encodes CSVATGTANTEAFF.

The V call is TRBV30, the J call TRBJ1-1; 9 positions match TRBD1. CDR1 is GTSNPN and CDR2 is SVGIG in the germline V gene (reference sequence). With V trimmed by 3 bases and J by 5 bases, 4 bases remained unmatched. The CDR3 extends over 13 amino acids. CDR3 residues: CAWRTGGKTEAFF. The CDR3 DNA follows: TGTGCCTGGAGGACAGGGGGTAAGACTGAAGCTTTCTTT.

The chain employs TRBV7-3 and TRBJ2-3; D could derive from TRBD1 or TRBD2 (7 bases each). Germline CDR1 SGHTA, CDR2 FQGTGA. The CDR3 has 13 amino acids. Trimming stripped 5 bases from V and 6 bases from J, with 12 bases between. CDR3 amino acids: CASSAGGGDTQYF. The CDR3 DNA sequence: TGTGCCAGCAGCGCAGGGGGGGGCGATACGCAGTATTTT.